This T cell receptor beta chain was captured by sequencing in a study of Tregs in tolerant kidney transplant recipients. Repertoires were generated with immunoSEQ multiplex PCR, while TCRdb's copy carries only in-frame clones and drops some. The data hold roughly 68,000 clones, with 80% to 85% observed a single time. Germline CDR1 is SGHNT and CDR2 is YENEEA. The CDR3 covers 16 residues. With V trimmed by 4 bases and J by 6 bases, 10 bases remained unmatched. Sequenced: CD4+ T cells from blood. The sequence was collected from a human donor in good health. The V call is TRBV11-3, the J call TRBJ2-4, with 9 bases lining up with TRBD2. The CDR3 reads CASSSHSGSAPNIQYF. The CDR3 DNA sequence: TGTGCCAGCAGCTCCCATAGCGGGAGTGCCCCAAACATTCAGTACTTC.